Listed here is a single T cell receptor beta chain. As yet, its antigen is unknown. These data are taken from a study of cytomegalovirus exposure and HLA in healthy donors. About the research overall: From 190 million or so T cells, an earlier analysis saw some 120 million unique TCR beta sequences. Whole-study results and caveats: An apparent linkage of common viral pathogens to several of the most significant clusters emerged in a later analysis. Later analysis reportedly placed an Asian-associated ancestry cluster below the roughly 700-donor mean in N-insertions. The study had only CMV serostatus as immune exposure information.

V dropped 3 bases and J dropped 0 bases, with 15 bases sitting between them. The CDR3 is 17 residues long. The germline CDR1 and CDR2 sequences are SGHDT and YYEEEE. A multiplex PCR was run with 60 Vbeta primers and 13 Jbeta primers. The repertoire was sequenced with immunoSEQ multiplex PCR; TCRdb's copy has only in-frame clones and lacks some. Of over 200,000 clones listed, about 80% are singletons. The TCR was taken from a woman in her thirties or forties in good health and CMV-seronegative. Sequencing was performed on PBMCs. The J gene is TRBJ2-2, the V gene TRBV5-6; D perhaps matches TRBD1 (6 bases). The CDR3 protein is CASSSNLRGSNTGELFF. The CDR3, as DNA: TGTGCCAGCAGCTCAAATCTCAGGGGATCGAACACCGGGGAGCTGTTTTTT.